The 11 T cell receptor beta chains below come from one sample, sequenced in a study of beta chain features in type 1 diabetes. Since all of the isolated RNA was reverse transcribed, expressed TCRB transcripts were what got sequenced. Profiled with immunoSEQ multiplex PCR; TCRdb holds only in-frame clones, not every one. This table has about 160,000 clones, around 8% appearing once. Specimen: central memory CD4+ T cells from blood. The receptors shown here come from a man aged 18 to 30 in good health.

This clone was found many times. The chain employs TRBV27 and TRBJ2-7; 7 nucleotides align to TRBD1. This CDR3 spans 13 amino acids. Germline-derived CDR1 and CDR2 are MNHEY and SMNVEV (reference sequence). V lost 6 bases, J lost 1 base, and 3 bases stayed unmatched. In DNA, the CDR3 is TGTGCCAGCAGATCGACAGGGTCCTACGAGCAGTACTTC. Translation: CASRSTGSYEQYF.

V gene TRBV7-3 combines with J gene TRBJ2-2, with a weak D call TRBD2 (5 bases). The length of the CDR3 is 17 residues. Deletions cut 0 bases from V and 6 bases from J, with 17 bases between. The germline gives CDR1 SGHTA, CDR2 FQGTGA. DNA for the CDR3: TGTGCCAGCAGCTTAACGGGAGTAGCCTTCGCTCCCGGGGAGCTGTTTTTT. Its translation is CASSLTGVAFAPGELFF.

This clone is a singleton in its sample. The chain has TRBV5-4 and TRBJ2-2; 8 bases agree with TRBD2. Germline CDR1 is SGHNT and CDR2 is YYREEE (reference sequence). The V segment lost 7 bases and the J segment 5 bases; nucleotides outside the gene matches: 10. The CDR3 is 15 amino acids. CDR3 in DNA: TGTGCCAGCTCTCGGGGGGGCCCCGGGACCGGGGAGCTGTTTTTT. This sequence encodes CASSRGGPGTGELFF.

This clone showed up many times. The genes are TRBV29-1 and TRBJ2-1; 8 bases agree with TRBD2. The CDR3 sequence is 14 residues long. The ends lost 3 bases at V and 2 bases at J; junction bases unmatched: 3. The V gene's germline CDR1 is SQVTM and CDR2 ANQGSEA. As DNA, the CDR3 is TGCAGCGTTGAGGGCGGGGGGACCTACAATGAGCAGTTCTTC. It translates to CSVEGGGTYNEQFF.

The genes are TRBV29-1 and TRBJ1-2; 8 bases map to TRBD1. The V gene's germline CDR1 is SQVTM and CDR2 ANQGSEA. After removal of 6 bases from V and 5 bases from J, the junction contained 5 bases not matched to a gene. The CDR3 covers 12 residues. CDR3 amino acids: CSVGTGVYGYTF. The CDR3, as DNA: TGCAGCGTCGGGACAGGAGTTTATGGCTACACCTTC.

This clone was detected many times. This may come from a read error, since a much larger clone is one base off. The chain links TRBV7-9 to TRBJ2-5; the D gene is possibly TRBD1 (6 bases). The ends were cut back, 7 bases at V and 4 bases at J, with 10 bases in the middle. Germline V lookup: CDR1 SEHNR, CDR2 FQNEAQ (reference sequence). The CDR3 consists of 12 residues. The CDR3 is CASKQGGETQYF. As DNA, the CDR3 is TGTGCCAGCAAACAGGGCGGAGAGACCCAGTACTTC.

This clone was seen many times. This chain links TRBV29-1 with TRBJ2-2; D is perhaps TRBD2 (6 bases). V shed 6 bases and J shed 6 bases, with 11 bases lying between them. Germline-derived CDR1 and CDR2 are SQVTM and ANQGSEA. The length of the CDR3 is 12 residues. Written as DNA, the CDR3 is TGCAGCGTCCCACGGGAGTCCGGGGAGCTGTTTTTT. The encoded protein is CSVPRESGELFF.

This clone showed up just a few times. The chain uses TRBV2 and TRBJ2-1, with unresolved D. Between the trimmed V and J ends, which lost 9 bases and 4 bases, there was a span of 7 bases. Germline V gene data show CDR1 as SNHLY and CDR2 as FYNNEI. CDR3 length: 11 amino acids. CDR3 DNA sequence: TGTGCCAGTACTACGTACAATGAGCAGTTCTTC. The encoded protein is CASTTYNEQFF.

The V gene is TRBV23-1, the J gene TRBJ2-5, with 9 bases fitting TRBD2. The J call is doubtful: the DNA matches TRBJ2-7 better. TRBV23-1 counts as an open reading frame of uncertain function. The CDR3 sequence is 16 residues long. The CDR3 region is CASSPIGLAGNYEQYF. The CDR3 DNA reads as TGCGCCAGCAGCCCAATCGGTCTAGCGGGGAACTACGAGCAGTACTTC.

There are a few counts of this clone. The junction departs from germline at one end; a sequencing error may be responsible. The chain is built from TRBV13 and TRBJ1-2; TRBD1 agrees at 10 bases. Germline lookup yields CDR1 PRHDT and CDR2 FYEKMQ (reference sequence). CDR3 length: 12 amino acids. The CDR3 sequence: CASSRTGTGALF. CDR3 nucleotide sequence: TGTGCCAGCAGCCGGACCGGGACAGGGGCTTTGTTC.

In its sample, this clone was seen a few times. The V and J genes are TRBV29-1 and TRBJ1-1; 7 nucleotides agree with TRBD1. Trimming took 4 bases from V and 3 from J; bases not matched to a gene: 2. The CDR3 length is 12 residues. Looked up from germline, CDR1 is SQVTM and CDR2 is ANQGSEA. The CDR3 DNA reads TGCAGCGTTGTTGACAGGGACACTGAAGCTTTCTTT. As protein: CSVVDRDTEAFF.